One sample yielded the 28 T cell receptor beta chains listed below, sequenced in a study of metastatic and nonmetastatic thyroid tumors (dated by TCRdb to 2018 to 2020). Library prep was done by PCR. Sequenced on an Illumina HiSeq 4000. Starting from the raw public reads, TCRdb applied fastp trimming at Q25, assembled clones with MiXCR and retained in-frame beta chains. This sample is represented by some 64,000 clones; just over 4% of them were singletons. Under 25% of the sample comes from the top ten. None of the patients had been given any treatment before thyroid surgery. The sequenced sample was blood. Receptors originate from a female donor with papillary thyroid cancer or a benign thyroid nodule (not recorded which). Some clones in this sample may be carry-over from other donors' samples.

As regards this clone: Germline is not matched at one junction end, which may reflect a read error. J is TRBJ1-1 and V is TRBV6-2 or TRBV6-3, with D maybe TRBD1 (5 bases). Germline CDR1 reads MNHEY; CDR2 reads SVGEGT. The CDR3 is made up of 15 amino acids. CDR3 region: CASSESWSGNPEAFF. The CDR3 DNA follows: TGTGCCAGCAGCGAAAGTTGGTCAGGGAACCCTGAAGCTTTCTTT.

This clone was detected many times. V and J are TRBV7-8 and TRBJ2-1, with 7 bases fitting TRBD2. Germline V gives CDR1 SGHVS, CDR2 FQNEAQ. V lost 1 base and J lost 0; bases outside the gene matches: 3. This CDR3 region has 16 residues. Here the CDR3 reads CASSLERDPSYNEQFF. The CDR3 nucleotides are TGTGCCAGCAGCTTAGAGCGGGACCCCTCCTACAATGAGCAGTTCTTC.

This clone has at least ten counts. The rearrangement links TRBV5-1 to TRBJ2-5; D unclear. The CDR3 has 14 amino acids. V was clipped by 0 bases and J by 2 bases, with 8 bases between them. CDR1 and CDR2 from the germline V gene are SGHRS and YFSETQ. The CDR3 spells CASSLGGNQETQYF. In nucleotides, the CDR3 is TGCGCCAGCAGCTTGGGTGGGAATCAAGAGACCCAGTACTTC.

This clone was seen ten or more times. The chain has TRBV5-6 and TRBJ2-5; 7 bases are a match to TRBD1. The CDR3 is made up of 14 amino acids. With 4 bases clipped from V and 3 bases from J, the junction kept 6 bases outside the gene matches. Germline loops: CDR1 SGHDT, CDR2 YYEEEE. CDR3 nucleotide sequence: TGTGCCAGCAGCGAGGGACAGCTGAAAGAGACCCAGTACTTC. It codes for CASSEGQLKETQYF.

This clone was counted ten times or more. V and J are TRBV19 and TRBJ2-3; D not certain. V lost 6 bases to trimming and J lost 5 bases, with 12 bases between them. CDR1 and CDR2 (germline): LNHDA, SQIVND (reference sequence). The length of the CDR3 is 13 residues. The CDR3, as DNA: TGTGCCAGTAGCCTCGACCTGGGAGATACGCAGTATTTT. Protein: CASSLDLGDTQYF.

Regarding this clone: The sample carries other DNA sequences with the same CDR3. V is TRBV9 and J is TRBJ1-4; D may be TRBD1 (6 bases). The length of the CDR3 is 16 residues. Germline CDR1 reads SGDLS; CDR2 reads YYNGEE. Trimming took 3 bases from V and 2 from J, leaving 14 bases between them. The CDR3 here is CASSEGDGRTNEKLFF. CDR3 coding DNA: TGTGCCAGCAGCGAGGGGGACGGGCGGACTAATGAAAAACTGTTTTTT.

This clone was detected a few times. The rearrangement links TRBV7-2 to TRBJ2-1; 13 bases map to TRBD2. Looked up from germline, CDR1 is SGHTA and CDR2 is FQGNSA. The J segment lost 6 bases and the V segment lost 1 base, leaving 9 bases of the junction unmatched. This CDR3 contains 18 residues. The CDR3 protein is CASSLGAQTSGRGNEQFF. The CDR3 bases are TGTGCCAGCAGCTTAGGGGCCCAAACTAGCGGGAGGGGCAATGAGCAGTTCTTC.

The sample holds many counts of this clone. The chain is built from TRBV30 and TRBJ2-3; no firm D call. The CDR3 has 15 residues. Trimming cost V 8 bases and J 0 bases, with 18 bases left between them. CDR1 and CDR2 (germline): GTSNPN, SVGIG (reference sequence). The CDR3 loop reads CAQRRGVTSTDTQYF. CDR3 DNA sequence: TGTGCCCAGAGGCGCGGAGTCACTAGCACAGATACGCAGTATTTT. The whole variable domain, filled in from reference TRBV30 and TRBJ2-3, reads SQTIHQWPATLVQPVGSPLSLECTVEGTSNPNLYWYRQAAGRGLQLLFYSVGIGQISSEVPQNLSASRPQDRQFILSSKKLLLSDSGFYLCAQRRGVTSTDTQYFGPGTRLTVL.

This clone was observed at least ten times. V and J are TRBV5-1 and TRBJ2-7; possibly TRBD1 or TRBD2 for D (6 bases each). The V end lost 5 bases, the J end lost 4 bases, and 16 bases lay between the germline ends. Per germline, CDR1 SGHRS and CDR2 YFSETQ. The CDR3 contains 14 residues. The CDR3 nucleotides read TGCGCCAGCAGGCGGGACACGAACGGGTACGAGCAGTACTTC. Translated: CASRRDTNGYEQYF. The full variable domain, rest sourced from reference TRBV5-1 and TRBJ2-7, is KAGVTQTPRYLIKTRGQQVTLSCSPISGHRSVSWYQQTPGQGLQFLFEYFSETQRNKGNFPGRFSGRQFSNSRSEMNVSTLELGDSALYLCASRRDTNGYEQYFGPGTRLTVT.

There are many counts of this clone. The V and J genes are TRBV6-1 and TRBJ2-1; TRBD1 might be the D (5 bases). Per the germline V gene, CDR1 is MNHNS and CDR2 is SASEGT. CDR3 length: 17 amino acids. V was trimmed by 0 bases and J by 4 bases, leaving 16 bases between them. In DNA, the CDR3 is TGTGCCAGCAGTGAAGCGCTGTGGCAGGGCCCGTACAATGAGCAGTTCTTC. Translated: CASSEALWQGPYNEQFF.

This clone was detected ten times or more. A much larger clone is a single base away; this may be a read error. The rearrangement uses TRBV15 and TRBJ2-3; no firm D call. V lost 3 bases, J lost 1 base, and 8 bases lay in between. The germline V gene encodes CDR1 LNHNV and CDR2 YYDKDF (reference sequence). The CDR3 totals 14 residues. CDR3 coding DNA: TGTGCCACCAGCAGGGGAAGGGGCACAGATACGCAGTATTTT. Translation: CATSRGRGTDTQYF.

The chain has TRBV11-3 and TRBJ2-1, with 11 bases that match TRBD2. Per germline, CDR1 SGHNT and CDR2 YENEEA. The V segment lost 3 bases and the J segment 0 bases; nucleotides outside the gene matches: 7. The CDR3 consists of 18 residues. CDR3 sequence (DNA): TGTGCCAGCAGCTTGGGACTAGCGGTACGAAGCTCCTACAATGAGCAGTTCTTC. Amino acid sequence: CASSLGLAVRSSYNEQFF.

This clone was detected ten times or more. This chain connects TRBV24-1 to TRBJ2-3; a weak D match, TRBD1 (5 bases). V lost 4 bases and J lost 8, with 6 bases in between. The CDR3 extends over 11 amino acids. Per germline, CDR1 KGHDR and CDR2 SFDVKD. The CDR3 protein is CATSEQGTQYF. CDR3 coding DNA: TGTGCCACCAGTGAGCAGGGTACGCAGTATTTT.

This clone was recorded at least ten times. The same CDR3 arises from other DNA sequences in this sample as well. The V call is TRBV11-2, the J call TRBJ1-2, with D possibly TRBD1 on 5 matching bases. Trimming cost V 2 bases and J 5 bases, with 9 bases left between them. The CDR3 is made up of 13 amino acids. CDR1 SGHAT and CDR2 FQNNGV come from the germline V gene. DNA of the CDR3: TGTGCCAGCAGCTTAAGGGGTCGGTATGGCTACACCTTC. It is translated as CASSLRGRYGYTF. Full variable domain (missing parts from reference TRBV11-2 and TRBJ1-2): EAGVAQSPRYKIIEKRQSVAFWCNPISGHATLYWYQQILGQGPKLLIQFQNNGVVDDSQLPKDRFSAERLKGVDSTLKIQPAKLEDSAVYLCASSLRGRYGYTFGSGTRLTVV.

The sample holds many counts of this clone. This rearrangement joins TRBV6-4 to TRBJ2-2; 11 bases are a match to TRBD2. With 4 bases clipped from V and 7 bases from J, the junction kept 2 bases outside the gene matches. CDR1 is MRHNA, CDR2 SNTAGT, per germline. The CDR3 is made up of 14 amino acids. The CDR3 protein is CASSVGLAVGELFF. CDR3 nucleotide sequence: TGTGCCAGCAGTGTGGGACTAGCGGTCGGGGAGCTGTTTTTT.

This clone was seen a handful of times. The chain employs TRBV24-1 and TRBJ1-4, with D perhaps matching TRBD1 (5 bases). This CDR3 comprises 17 residues. V gave up 4 bases and J gave up 1 base, with 15 bases separating them. Germline V lookup: CDR1 KGHDR, CDR2 SFDVKD. CDR3 protein: CATSELTSTETNEKLFF. CDR3 sequence (DNA): TGTGCCACCAGTGAACTGACCTCGACAGAAACTAATGAAAAACTGTTTTTT.

Many counts were recorded for this clone. The chain joins TRBV13 to TRBJ2-7; 10 bases agree with TRBD2. The V gene's germline CDR1 is PRHDT and CDR2 FYEKMQ (reference sequence). V dropped 7 bases and J dropped 3; count of bases not matched to a gene: 9. CDR3 size: 15 residues. The CDR3 DNA follows: TGTGCCAGCAACCTAGCGGGAGCTTCCTACTACGAGCAGTACTTC. Its protein product is CASNLAGASYYEQYF. Combining the CDR3 with reference TRBV13 and TRBJ2-7 gives the whole variable domain AAGVIQSPRHLIKEKRETATLKCYPIPRHDTVYWYQQGPGQDPQFLISFYEKMQSDKGSIPDRFSAQQFSDYHSELNMSSLELGDSALYFCASNLAGASYYEQYFGPGTRLTVT.

This clone was detected many times. The chain employs TRBV20-1 and TRBJ2-3; D not certain. The germline V and J ends were trimmed by 0 bases and 3 bases, with 7 bases remaining between them. Germline V CDR1 and CDR2: DFQATT, SNEGSKA (reference sequence). The CDR3 has 13 amino acids. The CDR3 region has the DNA TGCAGTGCTAGAGATCTTTGGACAGATACGCAGTATTTT. It encodes CSARDLWTDTQYF.

This clone was observed a few times. Germline and junction disagree at one end, which may indicate a read error. This chain uses TRBV6-2 or TRBV6-3 with TRBJ1-1, with 7 bases fitting TRBD1. From germline, CDR1 is MNHEY and CDR2 SVGEGT. There are 15 residues in the CDR3. In DNA, the CDR3 is TGTGACAGCAGCAGACAGGGAGGACGGAACACTGAAGCTTTCTTT. Translating it yields CDSSRQGGRNTEAFF.

This clone has a handful of counts. One end of the junction fails to match germline, which may point to a read error. CDR3 DNA: TGTGCCATCTCACCAGCCGAGGCGGGCGGGAGAAGCACAGATACGCAGTATTTT. The encoded protein is CAISPAEAGGRSTDTQYF. V is TRBV18 and J is TRBJ2-3; 7 bases match TRBD2. Germline CDR1 KGHSH, CDR2 LQKENI. The CDR3 consists of 18 residues.

This clone has ten or more counts. The J gene is TRBJ2-3, the V gene TRBV5-4; TRBD2 matches at 11 bases. CDR3 length: 16 residues. V gave up 2 bases and J gave up 2 bases; unmatched junction bases: 4. Germline CDR1 is SGHNT and CDR2 is YYREEE (reference sequence). In DNA form, the CDR3 reads TGTGCCAGCAGCTTACGACTAGCGGGATACACAGATACGCAGTATTTT. Protein sequence: CASSLRLAGYTDTQYF.

This clone has ten or more counts. The rearrangement uses TRBV5-1 and TRBJ2-7; 9 positions match TRBD1. This CDR3 region has 12 residues. CDR1 and CDR2 from the germline V gene are SGHRS and YFSETQ. The junction had 4 bases not matched to a gene; V was cut back by 3 bases and J by 9 bases. CDR3 sequence (DNA): TGCGCCAGCAGCTGGGGACAGGGAGTGCAGTACTTC. Translating gives CASSWGQGVQYF.

This clone was found many times. The chain carries TRBV6-4 and TRBJ2-2, with D uncertain. In germline, CDR1 is MRHNA, CDR2 SNTAGT. Trimming left V 2 bases short and J 4 bases short, with 5 bases between. There are 13 residues in the CDR3. CDR3 region: CASSDKGTGELFF. The CDR3 nucleotides are TGTGCCAGCAGTGACAAGGGCACCGGGGAGCTGTTTTTT.

This clone occurred many times. The chain couples TRBV11-2 to TRBJ2-2, with D perhaps matching TRBD1 (6 bases). This CDR3 is built from 14 residues. The V end was cut by 1 base, the J end by 5 bases, with 8 bases between. Germline CDR1 and CDR2: SGHAT and FQNNGV. CDR3 loop: CASSLGQGTGELFF. In DNA form, the CDR3 reads TGTGCCAGCAGCTTAGGGCAGGGGACCGGGGAGCTGTTTTTT.

This clone was observed a handful of times. The rearrangement uses TRBV20-1 and TRBJ1-1; D is uncertain. The CDR3 consists of 14 residues. V lost 3 bases, J lost 2 bases, and 13 bases lay in between. Germline V gene sequence: CDR1 DFQATT, CDR2 SNEGSKA (reference sequence). The CDR3 nucleotides are TGCAGTGCTAGTGCTCCCGGGATCAACACTGAAGCTTTCTTT. It encodes CSASAPGINTEAFF.

The sample holds many counts of this clone. The genes are TRBV11-3 and TRBJ2-1; D might be TRBD2 (5 bases). Trimming removed 5 bases from V and 5 bases from J, with 13 bases in between. The CDR3 runs 14 residues. Germline assignment: CDR1 SGHNT and CDR2 YENEEA. The CDR3 is CASSRGGSNNEQFF. The DNA of the CDR3 is TGTGCCAGCAGCCGAGGCGGGTCCAACAATGAGCAGTTCTTC.

This clone has ten or more counts. The chain uses TRBV20-1 and TRBJ1-5; 7 bases fit TRBD1. V lost 5 bases, J lost 6 bases, and 13 bases stayed unmatched. Germline V lookup: CDR1 DFQATT, CDR2 SNEGSKA (reference sequence). CDR3 length: 15 residues. CDR3 residues: CSAGLTSGGGQPQHF. The CDR3 bases are TGCAGTGCTGGACTGACTTCAGGGGGGGGTCAGCCCCAGCATTTT.

This clone appeared a few times. The CDR3 reads CASSPRGSGNTGELFF. CDR3 in DNA: TGTGCCAGCAGTCCCCGGGGATCTGGTAACACCGGGGAGCTGTTTTTT. The genes are TRBV28 and TRBJ2-2; perhaps TRBD2 as D (5 bases). There are 16 residues in the CDR3. V lost 5 bases and J 2 bases, leaving 15 bases between the germline ends. Germline CDR1 is MDHEN and CDR2 is SYDVKM. The full variable domain, its missing parts supplied by reference TRBV28 and TRBJ2-2, is DVKVTQSSRYLVKRTGEKVFLECVQDMDHENMFWYRQDPGLGLRLIYFSYDVKMKEKGDIPEGYSVSREKKERFSLILESASTNQTSMYLCASSPRGSGNTGELFFGEGSRLTVL.